This T cell receptor beta chain was recorded in a study of cytomegalovirus exposure and HLA in healthy donors. Study-wide results and limits: In vitro work confirmed that three CMV-associated chains recognize CMV antigens. The authors judged a highly shared variant cluster likely a sequencing artifact. Productive rates of about 87% or about 30% were seen for most TCR beta V segments in an earlier analysis. Cytomegalovirus status was reportedly diagnosed by the classifier with high sensitivity and specificity.

Concerning this clone itself: Its antigen is not known.

The PCR employed 60 Vbeta primers together with 13 Jbeta primers. TCRdb keeps only in-frame clones here, not all; method: immunoSEQ multiplex PCR. There are about 98,000 clones in the sample; about 74% occur only once, and 1.8% lies in the top ten. V lost 4 bases and J lost 0; bases outside the gene matches: 9. Germline values: CDR1 MNHEY, CDR2 SMNVEV (reference sequence). CDR3 length equals 16 residues. The TCR comes from a male donor in good health and CMV-seronegative. Sequencing input: PBMCs. The chain couples TRBV27 to TRBJ2-7, with 7 positions matching TRBD1. The CDR3 coding sequence is TGTGCCAGCAGTTCCCGGACAGGTCCTAGCTCCTACGAGCAGTACTTC. This codes for CASSSRTGPSSYEQYF.